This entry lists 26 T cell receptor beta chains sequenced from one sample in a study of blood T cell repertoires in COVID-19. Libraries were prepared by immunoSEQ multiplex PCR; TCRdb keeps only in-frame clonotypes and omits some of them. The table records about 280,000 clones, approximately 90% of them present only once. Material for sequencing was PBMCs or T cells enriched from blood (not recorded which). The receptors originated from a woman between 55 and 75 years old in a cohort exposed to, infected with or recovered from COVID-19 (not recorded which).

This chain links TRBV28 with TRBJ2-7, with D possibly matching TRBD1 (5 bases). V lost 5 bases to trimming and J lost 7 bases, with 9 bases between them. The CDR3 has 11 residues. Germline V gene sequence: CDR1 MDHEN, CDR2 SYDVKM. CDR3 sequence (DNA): TGTGCCAGCAGTCCCCGGACAGAGCAGTACTTC. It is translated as CASSPRTEQYF.

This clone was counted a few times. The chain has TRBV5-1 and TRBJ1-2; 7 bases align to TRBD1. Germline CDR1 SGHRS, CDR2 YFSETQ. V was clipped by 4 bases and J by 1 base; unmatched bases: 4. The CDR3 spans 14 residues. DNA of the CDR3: TGCGCCAGCAGCGGGACAGTGGGTAACTATGGCTACACCTTC. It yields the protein CASSGTVGNYGYTF.

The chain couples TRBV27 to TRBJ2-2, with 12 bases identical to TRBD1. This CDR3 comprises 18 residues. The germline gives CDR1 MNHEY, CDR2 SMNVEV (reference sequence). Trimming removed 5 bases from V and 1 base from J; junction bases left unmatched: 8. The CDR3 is CASSPGQGAWVNTGELFF. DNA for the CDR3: TGTGCCAGCAGTCCGGGACAGGGGGCATGGGTGAACACCGGGGAGCTGTTTTTT.

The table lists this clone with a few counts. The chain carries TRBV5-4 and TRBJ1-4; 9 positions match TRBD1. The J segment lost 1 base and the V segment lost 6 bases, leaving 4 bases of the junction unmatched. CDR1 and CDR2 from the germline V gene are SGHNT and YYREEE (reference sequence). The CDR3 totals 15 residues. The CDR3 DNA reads TGTGCCAGCAACAGGGGGCATGAAACTAATGAAAAACTGTTTTTT. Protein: CASNRGHETNEKLFF.

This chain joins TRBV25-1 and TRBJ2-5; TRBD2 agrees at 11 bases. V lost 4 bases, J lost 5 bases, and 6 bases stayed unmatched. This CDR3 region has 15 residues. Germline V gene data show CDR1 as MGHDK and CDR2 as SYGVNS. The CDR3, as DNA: TGTGCCAGCAGTGTTAGCGGGAGGGCCCGGGAGACCCAGTACTTC. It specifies CASSVSGRARETQYF.

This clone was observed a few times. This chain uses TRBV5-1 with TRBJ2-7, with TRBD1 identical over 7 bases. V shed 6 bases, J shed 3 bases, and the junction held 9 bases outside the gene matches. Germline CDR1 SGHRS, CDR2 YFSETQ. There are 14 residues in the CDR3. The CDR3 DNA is TGCGCCAGCACCCGGGACAGTAACTACTACGAGCAGTACTTC. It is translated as CASTRDSNYYEQYF.

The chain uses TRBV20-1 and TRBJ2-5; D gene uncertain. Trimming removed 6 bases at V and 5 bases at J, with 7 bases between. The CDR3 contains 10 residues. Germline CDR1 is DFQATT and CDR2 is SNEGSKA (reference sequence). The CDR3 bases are TGCAGTGCCCCGAGGGAGACCCAGTACTTC. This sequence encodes CSAPRETQYF.

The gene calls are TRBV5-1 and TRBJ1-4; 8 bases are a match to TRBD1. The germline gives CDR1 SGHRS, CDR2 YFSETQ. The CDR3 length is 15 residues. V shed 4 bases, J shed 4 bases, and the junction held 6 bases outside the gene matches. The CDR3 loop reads CASSLTGGLNEKLFF. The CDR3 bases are TGCGCCAGCAGCCTAACAGGGGGACTTAATGAAAAACTGTTTTTT.

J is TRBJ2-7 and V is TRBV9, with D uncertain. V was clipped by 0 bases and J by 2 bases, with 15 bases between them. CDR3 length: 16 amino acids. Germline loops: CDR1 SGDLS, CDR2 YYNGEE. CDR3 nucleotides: TGTGCCAGCAGCGTAGACGCAGGAAGTACCACCTACGAGCAGTACTTC. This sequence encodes CASSVDAGSTTYEQYF.

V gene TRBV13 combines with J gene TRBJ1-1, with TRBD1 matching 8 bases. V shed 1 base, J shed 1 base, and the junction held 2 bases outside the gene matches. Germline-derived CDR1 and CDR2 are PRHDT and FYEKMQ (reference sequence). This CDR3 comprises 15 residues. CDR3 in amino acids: CASSLDTGGNTEAFF. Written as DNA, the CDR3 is TGTGCCAGCAGCTTAGATACAGGGGGGAACACTGAAGCTTTCTTT.

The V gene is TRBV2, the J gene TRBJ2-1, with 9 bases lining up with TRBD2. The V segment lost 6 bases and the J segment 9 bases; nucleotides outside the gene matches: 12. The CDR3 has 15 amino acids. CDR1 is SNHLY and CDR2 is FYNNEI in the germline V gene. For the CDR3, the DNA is TGTGCCAGCAGGCGTAACGCGGGAGGGCCAGGTGAGCAGTTCTTC. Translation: CASRRNAGGPGEQFF.

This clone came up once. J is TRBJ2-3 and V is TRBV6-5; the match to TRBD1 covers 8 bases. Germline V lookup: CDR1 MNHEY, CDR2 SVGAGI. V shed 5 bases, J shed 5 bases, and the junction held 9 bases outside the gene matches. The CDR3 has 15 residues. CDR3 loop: CASSTRTGNGDTQYF. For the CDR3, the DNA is TGTGCCAGCAGTACTAGGACAGGGAACGGAGATACGCAGTATTTT.

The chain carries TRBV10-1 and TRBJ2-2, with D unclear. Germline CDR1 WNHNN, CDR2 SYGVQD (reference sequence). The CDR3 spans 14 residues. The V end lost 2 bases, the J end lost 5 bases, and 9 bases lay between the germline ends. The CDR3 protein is CASSEGPITGELFF. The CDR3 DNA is TGCGCCAGCAGTGAGGGCCCCATAACCGGGGAGCTGTTTTTT.

CDR3 sequence (DNA): TGTGCCTGGAACTCGCCCCCTTCTACCAACAATGAGCAGTTCTTC. It translates to CAWNSPPSTNNEQFF. The rearrangement links TRBV30 to TRBJ2-1; D remains unclear. Germline CDR1 is GTSNPN and CDR2 is SVGIG (reference sequence). The V gene lost 4 bases and the J gene lost 5 bases, with 18 bases spanning the gap. This CDR3 is built from 15 residues.

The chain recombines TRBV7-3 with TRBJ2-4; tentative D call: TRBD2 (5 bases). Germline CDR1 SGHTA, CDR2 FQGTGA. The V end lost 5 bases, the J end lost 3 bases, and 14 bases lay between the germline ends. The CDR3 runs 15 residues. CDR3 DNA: TGTGCCAGCAGCCCCGAGGGTCGGGGCAAAAACATTCAGTACTTC. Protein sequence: CASSPEGRGKNIQYF.

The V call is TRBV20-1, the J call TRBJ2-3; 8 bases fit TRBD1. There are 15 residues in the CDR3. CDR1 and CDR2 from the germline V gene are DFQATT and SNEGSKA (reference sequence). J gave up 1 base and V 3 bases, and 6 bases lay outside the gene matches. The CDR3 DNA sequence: TGCAGTGCTAGTCCCGCGGGACAGGGCACAGATACGCAGTATTTT. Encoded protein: CSASPAGQGTDTQYF.

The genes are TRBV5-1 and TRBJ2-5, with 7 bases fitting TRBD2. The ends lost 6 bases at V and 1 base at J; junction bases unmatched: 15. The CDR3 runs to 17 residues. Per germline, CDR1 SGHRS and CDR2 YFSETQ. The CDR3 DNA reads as TGCGCCAGCACCTTAGGGAGGGGACCCTCATCCCAAGAGACCCAGTACTTC. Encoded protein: CASTLGRGPSSQETQYF.

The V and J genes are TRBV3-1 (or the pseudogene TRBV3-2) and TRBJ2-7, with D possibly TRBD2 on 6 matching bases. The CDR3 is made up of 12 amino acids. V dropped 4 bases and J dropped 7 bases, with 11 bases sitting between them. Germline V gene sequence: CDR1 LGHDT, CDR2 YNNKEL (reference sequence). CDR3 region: CASSLPGGEQYF. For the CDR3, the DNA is TGTGCCAGCAGCCTCCCCGGGGGTGAGCAGTACTTC.

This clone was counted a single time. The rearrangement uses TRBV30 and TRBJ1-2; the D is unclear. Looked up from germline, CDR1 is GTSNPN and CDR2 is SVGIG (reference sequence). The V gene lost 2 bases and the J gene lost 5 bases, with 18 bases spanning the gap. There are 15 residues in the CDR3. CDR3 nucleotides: TGTGCCTGGAGTCAACCGCTCATGGGCCTTTATGGCTACACCTTC. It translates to CAWSQPLMGLYGYTF.

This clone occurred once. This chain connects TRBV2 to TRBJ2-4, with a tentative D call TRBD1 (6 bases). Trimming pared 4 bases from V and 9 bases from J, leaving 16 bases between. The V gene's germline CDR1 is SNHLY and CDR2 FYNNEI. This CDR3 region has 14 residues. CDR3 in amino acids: CASSALHRESIQYF. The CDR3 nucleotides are TGTGCCAGCAGTGCCCTGCACAGGGAAAGCATTCAGTACTTC.

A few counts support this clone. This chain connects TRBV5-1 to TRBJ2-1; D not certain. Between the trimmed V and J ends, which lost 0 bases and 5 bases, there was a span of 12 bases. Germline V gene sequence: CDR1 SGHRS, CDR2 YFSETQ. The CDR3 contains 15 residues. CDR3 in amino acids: CASSLVGQLHNEQFF. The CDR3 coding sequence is TGCGCCAGCAGCTTGGTTGGGCAGCTTCACAATGAGCAGTTCTTC. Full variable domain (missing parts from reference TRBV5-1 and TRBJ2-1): KAGVTQTPRYLIKTRGQQVTLSCSPISGHRSVSWYQQTPGQGLQFLFEYFSETQRNKGNFPGRFSGRQFSNSRSEMNVSTLELGDSALYLCASSLVGQLHNEQFFGPGTRLTVL.

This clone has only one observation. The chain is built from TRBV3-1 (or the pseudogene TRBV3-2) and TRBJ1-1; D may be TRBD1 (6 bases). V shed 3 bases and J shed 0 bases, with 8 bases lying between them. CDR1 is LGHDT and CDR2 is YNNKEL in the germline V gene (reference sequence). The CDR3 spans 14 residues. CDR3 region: CASSHGQLNTEAFF. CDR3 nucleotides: TGTGCCAGCAGCCACGGACAGTTGAACACTGAAGCTTTCTTT.

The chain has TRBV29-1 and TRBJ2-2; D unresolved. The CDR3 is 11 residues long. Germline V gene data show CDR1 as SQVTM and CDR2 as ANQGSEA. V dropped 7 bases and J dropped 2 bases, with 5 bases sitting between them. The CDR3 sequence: CSGGNTGELFF. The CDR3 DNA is TGCAGCGGAGGAAACACCGGGGAGCTGTTTTTT.

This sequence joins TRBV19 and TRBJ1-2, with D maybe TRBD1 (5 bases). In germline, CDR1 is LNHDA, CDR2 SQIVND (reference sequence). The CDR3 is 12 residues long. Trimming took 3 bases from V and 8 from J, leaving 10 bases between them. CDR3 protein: CASSMAWGGYTF. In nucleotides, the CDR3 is TGTGCCAGTAGTATGGCCTGGGGCGGCTACACCTTC. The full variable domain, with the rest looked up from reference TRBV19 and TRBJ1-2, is DGGITQSPKYLFRKEGQNVTLSCEQNLNHDAMYWYRQDPGQGLRLIYYSQIVNDFQKGDIAEGYSVSREKKESFPLTVTSAQKNPTAFYLCASSMAWGGYTFGSGTRLTVV.

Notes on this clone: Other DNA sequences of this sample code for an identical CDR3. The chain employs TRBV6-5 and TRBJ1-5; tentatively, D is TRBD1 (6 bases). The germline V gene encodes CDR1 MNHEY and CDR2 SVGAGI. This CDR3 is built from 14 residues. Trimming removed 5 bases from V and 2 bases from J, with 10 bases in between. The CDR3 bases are TGTGCCAGCAGTAGGGGGAGAGGCAATCAGCCCCAGCATTTT. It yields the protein CASSRGRGNQPQHF.

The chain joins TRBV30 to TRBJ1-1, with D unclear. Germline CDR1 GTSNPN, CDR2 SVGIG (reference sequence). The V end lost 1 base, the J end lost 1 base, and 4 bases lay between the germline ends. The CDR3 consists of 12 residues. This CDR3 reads CAWSDTNTEAFF. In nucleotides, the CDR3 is TGTGCCTGGAGTGACACGAACACTGAAGCTTTCTTT.